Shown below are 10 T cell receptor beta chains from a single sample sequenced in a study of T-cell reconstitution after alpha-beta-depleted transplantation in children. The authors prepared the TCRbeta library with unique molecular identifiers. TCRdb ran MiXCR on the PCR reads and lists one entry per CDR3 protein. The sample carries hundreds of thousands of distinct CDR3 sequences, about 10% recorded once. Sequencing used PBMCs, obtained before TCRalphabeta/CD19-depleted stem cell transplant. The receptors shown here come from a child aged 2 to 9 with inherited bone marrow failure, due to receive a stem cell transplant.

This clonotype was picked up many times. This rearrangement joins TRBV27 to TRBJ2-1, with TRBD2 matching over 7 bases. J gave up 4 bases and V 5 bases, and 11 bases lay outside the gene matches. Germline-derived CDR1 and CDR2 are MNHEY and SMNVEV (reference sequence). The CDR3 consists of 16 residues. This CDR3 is CASSPSSGGVYNEQFF. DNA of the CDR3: TGTGCCAGCAGTCCCTCTAGCGGAGGGGTTTACAATGAGCAGTTCTTC.

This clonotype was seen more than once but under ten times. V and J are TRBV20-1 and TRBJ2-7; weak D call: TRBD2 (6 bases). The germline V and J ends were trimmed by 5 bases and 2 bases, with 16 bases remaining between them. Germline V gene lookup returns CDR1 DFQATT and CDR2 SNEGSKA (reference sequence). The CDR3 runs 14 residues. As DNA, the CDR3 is TGCAGTGCTGTGACCGGGAGCCAGGCCTACGAGCAGTACTTC. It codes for CSAVTGSQAYEQYF.

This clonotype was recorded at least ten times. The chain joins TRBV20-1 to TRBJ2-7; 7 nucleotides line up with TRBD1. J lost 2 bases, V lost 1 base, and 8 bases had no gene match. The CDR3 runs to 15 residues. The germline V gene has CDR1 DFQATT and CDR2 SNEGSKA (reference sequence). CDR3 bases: TGCAGTGCTAGAGCCACAGGGGACGCGGCCTACGAGCAGTACTTC. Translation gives CSARATGDAAYEQYF.

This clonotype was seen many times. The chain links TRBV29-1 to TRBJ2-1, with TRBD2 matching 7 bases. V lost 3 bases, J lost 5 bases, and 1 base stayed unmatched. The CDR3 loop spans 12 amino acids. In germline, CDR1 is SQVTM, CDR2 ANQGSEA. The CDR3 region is CSVDLADNEQFF. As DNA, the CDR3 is TGCAGCGTTGATCTAGCGGACAATGAGCAGTTCTTC.

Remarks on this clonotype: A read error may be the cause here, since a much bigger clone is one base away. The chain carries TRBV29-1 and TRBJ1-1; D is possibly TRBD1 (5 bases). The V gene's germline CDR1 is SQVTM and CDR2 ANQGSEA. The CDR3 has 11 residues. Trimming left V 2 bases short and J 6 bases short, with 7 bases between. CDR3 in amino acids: CSVEPGPEAFF. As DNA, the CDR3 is TGCAGCGTTGAACCGGGGCCTGAAGCTTTCTTT.

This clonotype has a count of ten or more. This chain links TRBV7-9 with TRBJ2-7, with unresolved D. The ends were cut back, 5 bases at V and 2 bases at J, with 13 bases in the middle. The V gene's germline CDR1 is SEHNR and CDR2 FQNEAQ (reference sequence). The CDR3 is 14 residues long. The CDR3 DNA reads TGTGCCAGCAGCCCCCGGCCGGTCCCCTACGAGCAGTACTTC. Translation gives CASSPRPVPYEQYF.

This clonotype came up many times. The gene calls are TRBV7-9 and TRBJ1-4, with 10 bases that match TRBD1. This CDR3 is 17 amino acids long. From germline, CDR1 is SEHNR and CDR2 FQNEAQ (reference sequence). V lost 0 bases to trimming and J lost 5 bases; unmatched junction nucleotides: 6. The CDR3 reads CASSLASPGQGNEKLFF. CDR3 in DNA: TGTGCCAGCAGCTTAGCCTCCCCGGGACAGGGGAATGAAAAACTGTTTTTT.

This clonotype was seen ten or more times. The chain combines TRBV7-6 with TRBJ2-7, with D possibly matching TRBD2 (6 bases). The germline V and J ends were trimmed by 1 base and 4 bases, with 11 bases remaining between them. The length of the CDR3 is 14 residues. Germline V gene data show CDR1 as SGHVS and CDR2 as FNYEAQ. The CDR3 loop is CASSLEPGEYEQYF. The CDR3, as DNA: TGTGCCAGCAGCTTAGAACCGGGAGAATACGAGCAGTACTTC.

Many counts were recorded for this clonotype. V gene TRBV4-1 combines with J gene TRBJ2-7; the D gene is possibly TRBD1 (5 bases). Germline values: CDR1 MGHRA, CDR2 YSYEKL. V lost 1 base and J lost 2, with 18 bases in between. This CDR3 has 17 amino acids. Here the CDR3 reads CASSQVPSTAHPYEQYF. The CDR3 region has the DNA TGCGCCAGCAGCCAAGTCCCCTCGACAGCCCATCCCTACGAGCAGTACTTC.

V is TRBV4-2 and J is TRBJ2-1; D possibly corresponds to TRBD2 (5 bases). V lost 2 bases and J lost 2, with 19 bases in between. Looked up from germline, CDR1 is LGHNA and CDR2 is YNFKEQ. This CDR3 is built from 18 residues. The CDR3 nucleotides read TGTGCCAGCAGCCAATTCATGGCCCGAGGGATGACCTACAATGAGCAGTTCTTC. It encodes CASSQFMARGMTYNEQFF.